This passage covers 24 T cell receptor beta chains from one sample sequenced in a study of blood T cells in healthy people across ages. Primers used in a second PCR of about 6 to 12 cycles were a sample-barcoded 5' primer and a J-beta primer mix. MiXCR, run by TCRdb on the 5' RACE reads, gives a single entry per CDR3 protein. This table has about 1.8 million distinct CDR3 sequences, around half appearing once. What was sequenced was blood. These receptors all come from a woman aged 35 to 49 in good health.

In this sample, this clonotype turned up a few times. In DNA, the CDR3 is TGTGCCAGCAGCCATTCTGGGTTATTCTACGAGCAGTACTTC. Translated: CASSHSGLFYEQYF. The gene calls are TRBV4-2 and TRBJ2-7; D uncertain. V was trimmed by 3 bases and J by 3 bases, leaving 12 bases between them. Per the germline V gene, CDR1 is LGHNA and CDR2 is YNFKEQ. The CDR3 is 14 residues long.

Concerning this clonotype: Sequence at one end of the junction differs from germline and may be a read error. This sequence joins TRBV5-1 and TRBJ1-1, with D possibly TRBD1 on 6 matching bases. The length of the CDR3 is 13 residues. CDR1 and CDR2 (germline): SGHRS, YFSETQ. The CDR3 DNA is TGCGCCGGCAGCTTTCGGGGGGCGGCTGAAGCTTTCTTT. As protein: CAGSFRGAAEAFF. The whole variable domain, filled in from reference TRBV5-1 and TRBJ1-1, reads KAGVTQTPRYLIKTRGQQVTLSCSPISGHRSVSWYQQTPGQGLQFLFEYFSETQRNKGNFPGRFSGRQFSNSRSEMNVSTLELGDSALYLCAGSFRGAAEAFFGQGTRLTVV.

This clonotype was seen once. The rearrangement uses TRBV27 and TRBJ1-2; D is possibly TRBD1 (5 bases). This CDR3 region has 15 residues. Trimming pared 6 bases from V and 4 bases from J, leaving 18 bases between. Germline V gene data show CDR1 as MNHEY and CDR2 as SMNVEV (reference sequence). The CDR3, as DNA: TGTGCCAGCAGCCTAATGCCGGGGGAGGGCTATGGCTACACCTTC. Its translation is CASSLMPGEGYGYTF.

The gene calls are TRBV24-1 and TRBJ2-3; D may match TRBD1 or TRBD2 (5 bases each). The germline V gene has CDR1 KGHDR and CDR2 SFDVKD. V gave up 8 bases and J gave up 4 bases, with 12 bases separating them. This CDR3 contains 13 residues. For the CDR3, the DNA is TGTGCCACCAAGGGACCGATAGCAGATACGCAGTATTTT. Amino acid sequence: CATKGPIADTQYF.

The chain has TRBV6-1 and TRBJ1-6; no clear D gene. Germline assignment: CDR1 MNHNS and CDR2 SASEGT. The V end was cut by 11 bases, the J end by 3 bases, with 8 bases between. This CDR3 is built from 12 residues. The CDR3 nucleotides are TGTGCCGGCGGACTCTATAATTCACCCCTCCACTTT. It yields the protein CAGGLYNSPLHF.

The J gene is TRBJ2-5, the V gene TRBV29-1; 14 bases are a match to TRBD2. The CDR3 loop spans 15 amino acids. Trimming at V came to 6 bases and at J to 2 bases, leaving 5 bases not matched to a gene. In germline, CDR1 is SQVTM, CDR2 ANQGSEA. As DNA, the CDR3 is TGCAGCGTACGGACTAGCGGGGGGATACAAGAGACCCAGTACTTC. It is translated as CSVRTSGGIQETQYF.

In its sample, this clonotype was seen a few times. J is TRBJ1-6 and V is TRBV6-5; D might be TRBD1 (5 bases). CDR1 is MNHEY, CDR2 SVGAGI, per germline. V was pared by 6 bases and J by 0 bases, with 12 bases between. The CDR3 consists of 16 residues. CDR3 sequence (DNA): TGTGCCAGCAGACTCAGGGTCAGCTCCTATAATTCACCCCTCCACTTT. Translating gives CASRLRVSSYNSPLHF.

The chain employs TRBV19 and TRBJ2-7, with 9 bases aligning to TRBD1. The J call is uncertain, as TRBJ2-5 better fits the DNA end. The length of the CDR3 is 15 residues. CDR1 and CDR2 from the germline V gene are LNHDA and SQIVND (reference sequence). This CDR3 is CASSPWDREKETQYF. Written as DNA, the CDR3 is TGTGCCAGTAGTCCCTGGGACAGGGAAAAGGAGACCCAGTACTTC.

This clonotype was counted a few times. The V call is TRBV7-2, the J call TRBJ1-4; D gene uncertain. The CDR3 sequence is 15 residues long. V was shortened by 1 base and J by 7 bases, with 13 bases between the two germline ends. CDR1 and CDR2 (germline): SGHTA, FQGNSA. The CDR3 reads CASSLGMGESEKLFF. Written as DNA, the CDR3 is TGTGCCAGCAGCTTAGGGATGGGCGAGAGTGAAAAACTGTTTTTT.

The rearrangement joins TRBV7-9 to TRBJ1-2; D not resolved. This CDR3 comprises 15 residues. Germline values: CDR1 SEHNR, CDR2 FQNEAQ (reference sequence). Trimming shortened V by 1 base and J by 4 bases, and 13 bases separated the two germline ends. CDR3 coding DNA: TGTGCCAGCAGCTTAGTTGCAGCTTTAGGCTATGGCTACACCTTC. The encoded protein is CASSLVAALGYGYTF.

This clonotype was picked up a small number of times. The chain joins TRBV4-2 to TRBJ2-7; 12 positions match TRBD2. This CDR3 is built from 16 residues. Per germline, CDR1 LGHNA and CDR2 YNFKEQ. Trimming took 8 bases from V and 2 from J; bases not matched to a gene: 10. CDR3 in DNA: TGTGCCAGCCGACTAGCGGGGGTCCCTGGGGCCTACGAGCAGTACTTC. Its translation is CASRLAGVPGAYEQYF.

The chain carries TRBV7-9 and TRBJ1-5; 9 bases fit TRBD1. Germline V lookup: CDR1 SEHNR, CDR2 FQNEAQ (reference sequence). V was pared by 0 bases and J by 3 bases, with 6 bases of the junction left unmatched. This CDR3 has 17 residues. The CDR3 here is CASSLAMGQGHNQPQHF. CDR3 bases: TGTGCCAGCAGCTTAGCTATGGGACAGGGCCACAATCAGCCCCAGCATTTT.

This clonotype has just a few counts. The chain joins TRBV27 to TRBJ2-7; 12 nucleotides line up with TRBD2. CDR1 is MNHEY and CDR2 is SMNVEV in the germline V gene (reference sequence). The CDR3 contains 18 residues. Trimming cost V 2 bases and J 3 bases; bases outside gene matches: 11. CDR3: CASSLKPPLAGGNYEQYF. DNA for the CDR3: TGTGCCAGCAGTTTAAAGCCCCCTCTAGCGGGGGGGAACTACGAGCAGTACTTC.

This chain connects TRBV12-3 or TRBV12-4 to TRBJ1-1; D remains unclear. This CDR3 region has 12 residues. Deletions cut 5 bases from V and 5 bases from J, with 9 bases between. The CDR3 DNA reads TGTGCCAGCAGTCCATGGAGGACTGAAGCTTTCTTT. Amino acid sequence: CASSPWRTEAFF.

The CDR3 reads CASSLGTIPNPYEQYF. CDR3 nucleotide sequence: TGTGCCAGCAGTTTAGGGACCATACCGAACCCCTACGAGCAGTACTTC. The rearrangement uses TRBV28 and TRBJ2-7; either TRBD1 or TRBD2 may fit D (5 bases each). V lost 2 bases to trimming and J lost 2 bases, with 16 bases between them. The germline CDR1 and CDR2 sequences are MDHEN and SYDVKM. The CDR3 has 16 residues.

This clonotype has just a few counts. The chain is built from TRBV7-2 and TRBJ2-7; 11 nucleotides align to TRBD2. Per the germline V gene, CDR1 is SGHTA and CDR2 is FQGNSA. J gave up 7 bases and V 1 base, and 6 bases lay outside the gene matches. The CDR3 covers 15 residues. The DNA for the CDR3 is TGTGCCAGCAGCTTAGTGACTAGCGGGACCGGGGAGCAGTACTTC. This gives the protein CASSLVTSGTGEQYF.

The gene calls are TRBV19 and TRBJ2-5; TRBD2 aligns across 8 bases. Germline trimming cut 2 bases from V and 2 bases from J; bases unmatched to any gene: 13. The CDR3 totals 18 residues. The germline V gene has CDR1 LNHDA and CDR2 SQIVND (reference sequence). The CDR3 reads CASSITSSSRGAQETQYF. CDR3 sequence (DNA): TGTGCCAGTAGTATAACCTCCTCTTCGCGGGGGGCACAAGAGACCCAGTACTTC.

This sequence joins TRBV5-5 and TRBJ2-7; D could derive from TRBD1 or TRBD2 (5 bases each). The CDR3 consists of 15 residues. Germline V gives CDR1 SGHKS, CDR2 YYEKEE (reference sequence). Trimming stripped 2 bases from V and 0 bases from J, with 12 bases between. CDR3 bases: TGTGCCAGCAGCTTTGGGGACGGGGTCTCCTACGAGCAGTACTTC. Its protein product is CASSFGDGVSYEQYF.

This clonotype was picked up many times. The CDR3, as DNA: TGTGCCAGCAGTTTCCGGACAGGGAGTTACGAGCAGTACTTC. Encoded protein: CASSFRTGSYEQYF. The chain joins TRBV12-3 or TRBV12-4 to TRBJ2-7; 8 positions agree with TRBD1. The CDR3 runs to 14 residues. With V trimmed by 3 bases and J by 4 bases, 5 bases remained unmatched.

The V gene is TRBV20-1, the J gene TRBJ2-5; the D gene is possibly TRBD2 (6 bases). This CDR3 has 15 residues. Germline V gene lookup returns CDR1 DFQATT and CDR2 SNEGSKA (reference sequence). Trimming took off 0 bases at V and 5 bases at J, with 16 bases between the two ends. As DNA, the CDR3 is TGCAGTGCTAGAGATGTTAGGAGGGAGTGGGAGACCCAGTACTTC. Amino acids: CSARDVRREWETQYF.

This clonotype has only a few counts. The CDR3 DNA sequence: TGCGCCAGCAGCCAAGATCTGACAGGGATCTCAGATACGCAGTATTTT. Translation: CASSQDLTGISDTQYF. The chain employs TRBV4-3 and TRBJ2-3, with 7 bases aligning to TRBD1. Trimming cost V 0 bases and J 4 bases; bases outside gene matches: 7. Germline V gene data show CDR1 as LGHNA and CDR2 as YSLEER. The CDR3 is made up of 16 amino acids.

J is TRBJ2-4 and V is TRBV7-2, with 8 bases lining up with TRBD2. The DNA end favors TRBJ2-7, so the J call may be wrong. From germline, CDR1 is SGHTA and CDR2 FQGNSA. This CDR3 has 13 residues. The chain's CDR3 is CASSSRGGFEQYF. The CDR3 DNA sequence: TGTGCCAGCAGCTCCCGCGGGGGGTTCGAGCAGTACTTC.

The V gene is TRBV2, the J gene TRBJ2-7; D may match TRBD1 or TRBD2 (5 bases each). The J call may be incorrect, as the DNA end agrees better with TRBJ2-4. The CDR3 is made up of 15 amino acids. The germline V gene encodes CDR1 SNHLY and CDR2 FYNNEI. The DNA of the CDR3 is TGTGCCAGCAGTAGCCATCACCGGGGCCAAAACATTCAGTACTTC. Its protein product is CASSSHHRGQNIQYF.

The V and J genes are TRBV7-8 and TRBJ2-3; 9 positions match TRBD1. CDR1 is SGHVS and CDR2 is FQNEAQ in the germline V gene. With 0 bases clipped from V and 2 bases from J, the junction kept 3 bases outside the gene matches. The CDR3 spans 16 residues. The chain's CDR3 is CASSLAGTGLTDTQYF. CDR3 in DNA: TGTGCCAGCAGCTTAGCCGGGACAGGGCTCACAGATACGCAGTATTTT.